One and the same sample provided the 16 T cell receptor beta chains below, sequenced in a study of T cells in Graves' hyperthyroidism and ophthalmopathy. What was amplified from RNA transcripts were TCR beta CDR3 regions. In the first-round RT-PCR of the TCR CDR3, the HTBI primer set was used. TCRdb processed the multiplex PCR reads anew with MiXCR; each CDR3 protein has one entry. The table records about 160,000 distinct CDR3 sequences, approximately 9% of them present only once. Sequenced sample: blood. Receptor source: a woman aged 18-35 years with Graves' hyperthyroidism that later progressed to Graves' ophthalmopathy.

This clonotype was seen ten or more times. The genes are TRBV6-5 and TRBJ2-4; D not certain. With 1 base removed from V and 0 bases from J, the gap between germline ends came to 7 bases. Germline values: CDR1 MNHEY, CDR2 SVGAGI. This CDR3 spans 15 amino acids. The CDR3 coding sequence is TGTGCCAGCAGTTACTATACGGGAGCCAAAAACATTCAGTACTTC. Amino acid sequence: CASSYYTGAKNIQYF.

This clonotype was seen many times. V and J are TRBV29-1 and TRBJ2-1; no clear D gene. V lost 3 bases, J lost 10 bases, and 16 bases lay in between. CDR1 and CDR2 from the germline V gene are SQVTM and ANQGSEA. This CDR3 is 13 amino acids long. The CDR3 protein is CSVDFGRHYEQFF. In DNA, the CDR3 is TGCAGCGTTGACTTCGGGCGGCACTACGAGCAGTTCTTC.

The J gene is TRBJ2-1, the V gene TRBV5-1; 10 nucleotides align to TRBD1. From germline, CDR1 is SGHRS and CDR2 YFSETQ. V was clipped by 5 bases and J by 2 bases; unmatched bases: 4. The CDR3 is made up of 15 amino acids. CDR3 in amino acids: CASSKGQGAYNEQFF. The CDR3 DNA reads TGCGCCAGCAGTAAAGGACAGGGGGCCTACAATGAGCAGTTCTTC.

This clonotype was recorded many times. The genes are TRBV9 and TRBJ1-1; TRBD1 matches at 9 bases. Unmatched junction bases numbered 2, after V lost 2 bases and J lost 3 bases. CDR1 is SGDLS and CDR2 is YYNGEE in the germline V gene. The CDR3 runs 14 residues. The CDR3 here is CASSVGTGYTEAFF. The CDR3 DNA reads TGTGCCAGCAGCGTTGGGACAGGGTACACTGAAGCTTTCTTT.

This clonotype came up many times. The rearrangement links TRBV20-1 to TRBJ1-1, with 8 bases aligning to TRBD1. Trimming cost V 1 base and J 3 bases; bases outside gene matches: 4. Germline lookup yields CDR1 DFQATT and CDR2 SNEGSKA (reference sequence). The CDR3 covers 14 residues. The CDR3 nucleotides read TGCAGTGCTAGAGGACCACAGGGGGACACTGAAGCTTTCTTT. Translating gives CSARGPQGDTEAFF.

This clonotype was seen a few times. J is TRBJ1-2 and V is TRBV5-6; the match to TRBD1 covers 9 bases. The V and J ends lost 1 base and 4 bases, in that order; junction bases with no gene match: 20. Germline lookup yields CDR1 SGHDT and CDR2 YYEEEE. The CDR3 has 20 residues. The CDR3 reads CASSLSWGGTGLASSYGYTF. The DNA for the CDR3 is TGTGCCAGCAGCTTGTCCTGGGGGGGGACAGGGTTAGCCTCGTCCTATGGCTACACCTTC.

The table lists this clonotype with many counts. The chain uses TRBV28 and TRBJ1-4; no clear D gene. The CDR3 is made up of 12 amino acids. The germline V gene encodes CDR1 MDHEN and CDR2 SYDVKM. V was pared by 10 bases and J by 7 bases, with 13 bases between. CDR3 in DNA: TGTGCCACCACCTATAGAGGTGAAAAACTGTTTTTT. It specifies CATTYRGEKLFF.

The rearrangement uses TRBV6-5 and TRBJ1-6; D is ambiguous. Germline assignment: CDR1 MNHEY and CDR2 SVGAGI. This CDR3 has 16 amino acids. Deletions cut 2 bases from V and 8 bases from J, with 16 bases between. The CDR3 DNA reads as TGTGCCAGCAGTTACGCCCCCATGGGCTGGGATTCACCCCTCCACTTT. Translating it yields CASSYAPMGWDSPLHF.

This clonotype was detected ten times or more. The chain carries TRBV2 and TRBJ2-7; TRBD1 agrees at 7 bases. The CDR3 extends over 15 amino acids. Losses at the gene ends were 6 bases for V and 3 bases for J; bases not matched to a gene: 11. CDR1 is SNHLY, CDR2 FYNNEI, per germline. The CDR3 here is CASSSDRTLSYEQYF. The CDR3 region has the DNA TGTGCCAGCAGCTCGGACAGGACCCTGAGCTACGAGCAGTACTTC.

This clonotype has only a few counts. The rearrangement joins TRBV5-4 to TRBJ2-1; 10 bases align to TRBD2. With 4 bases clipped from V and 7 bases from J, the junction kept 14 bases outside the gene matches. Germline loops: CDR1 SGHNT, CDR2 YYREEE (reference sequence). The CDR3 sequence is 17 residues long. CDR3 coding DNA: TGTGCCAGCAGCGGGCGGGGGCTAGCGGGAGTTCAGAATGAGCAGTTCTTC. Its translation: CASSGRGLAGVQNEQFF.

This clonotype was counted only a few times. The chain joins TRBV6-5 to TRBJ1-2; D is unresolved. V was clipped by 2 bases and J by 4 bases, with 14 bases between them. From germline, CDR1 is MNHEY and CDR2 SVGAGI. The CDR3 length is 15 residues. DNA of the CDR3: TGTGCCAGCAGTTACGAAACACGAACTCTCTATGGCTACACCTTC. Residues: CASSYETRTLYGYTF.

This clonotype occurred many times. V usage is TRBV3-1 and J usage is TRBJ2-7; TRBD1 matches 7 bases. Trimming cost V 5 bases and J 6 bases; bases outside gene matches: 4. CDR1 and CDR2 from the germline V gene are LGHDT and YNNKEL (reference sequence). This CDR3 has 12 amino acids. As DNA, the CDR3 is TGTGCCAGCAGCTACCACAGGGGCGAGCAGTACTTC. As protein: CASSYHRGEQYF.

This clonotype occurred many times. The chain has TRBV4-1 and TRBJ2-5; TRBD2 matches at 7 bases. The CDR3 runs to 16 residues. In germline, CDR1 is MGHRA, CDR2 YSYEKL. Trimming took 4 bases from V and 5 from J; bases not matched to a gene: 13. Here the CDR3 reads CASSLRLAEGLETQYF. CDR3 DNA sequence: TGCGCCAGCAGCCTCCGTCTAGCGGAAGGTTTGGAGACCCAGTACTTC.

This clonotype was counted many times. J is TRBJ1-1 and V is TRBV24-1; D remains ambiguous. V lost 5 bases, J lost 0 bases, and 12 bases lay in between. The length of the CDR3 is 15 residues. Germline V gene data show CDR1 as KGHDR and CDR2 as SFDVKD. DNA for the CDR3: TGTGCCACCAGTGCTCCCGTTGCGATGAACACTGAAGCTTTCTTT. It translates to CATSAPVAMNTEAFF.

Details on this clonotype: An end of the junction does not agree with germline; a read error may underlie this. The V gene is TRBV18, the J gene TRBJ1-3; D not resolved. CDR1 KGHSH and CDR2 LQKENI come from the germline V gene. This CDR3 has 15 amino acids. The CDR3 loop is CASSPPAYSENTIYF. The CDR3, as DNA: TGTGCCAGCTCACCACCCGCTTACTCTGAAAACACCATATATTTT.

This clonotype was seen repeatedly, ten times or more. This chain links TRBV6-1 with TRBJ2-3; D uncertain. Trimming left V 6 bases short and J 6 bases short, with 16 bases between. The germline V gene has CDR1 MNHNS and CDR2 SASEGT. CDR3 length: 14 amino acids. This CDR3 is CASSLDPIGDTQYF. The CDR3 nucleotides read TGTGCCAGCAGCTTGGACCCCATTGGGGATACGCAGTATTTT.